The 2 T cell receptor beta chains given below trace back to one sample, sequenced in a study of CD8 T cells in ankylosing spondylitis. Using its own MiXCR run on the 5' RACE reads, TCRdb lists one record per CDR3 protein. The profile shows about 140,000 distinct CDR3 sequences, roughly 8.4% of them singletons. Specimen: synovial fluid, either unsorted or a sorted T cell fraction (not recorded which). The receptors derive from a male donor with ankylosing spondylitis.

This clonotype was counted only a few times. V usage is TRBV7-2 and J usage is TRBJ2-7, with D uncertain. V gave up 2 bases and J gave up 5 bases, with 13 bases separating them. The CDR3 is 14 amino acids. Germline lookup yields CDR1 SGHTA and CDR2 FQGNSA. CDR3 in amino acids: CASSLFYRTDEQYF. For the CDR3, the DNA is TGTGCCAGCAGCTTATTTTACCGCACCGACGAGCAGTACTTC.

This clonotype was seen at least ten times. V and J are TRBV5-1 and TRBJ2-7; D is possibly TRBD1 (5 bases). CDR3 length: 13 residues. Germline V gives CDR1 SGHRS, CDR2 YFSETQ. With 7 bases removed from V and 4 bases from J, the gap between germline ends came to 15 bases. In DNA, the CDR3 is TGCGCCAGCGGTCGGACAAGGGAATACGAGCAGTACTTC. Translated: CASGRTREYEQYF. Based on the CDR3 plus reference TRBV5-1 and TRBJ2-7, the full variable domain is KAGVTQTPRYLIKTRGQQVTLSCSPISGHRSVSWYQQTPGQGLQFLFEYFSETQRNKGNFPGRFSGRQFSNSRSEMNVSTLELGDSALYLCASGRTREYEQYFGPGTRLTVT.